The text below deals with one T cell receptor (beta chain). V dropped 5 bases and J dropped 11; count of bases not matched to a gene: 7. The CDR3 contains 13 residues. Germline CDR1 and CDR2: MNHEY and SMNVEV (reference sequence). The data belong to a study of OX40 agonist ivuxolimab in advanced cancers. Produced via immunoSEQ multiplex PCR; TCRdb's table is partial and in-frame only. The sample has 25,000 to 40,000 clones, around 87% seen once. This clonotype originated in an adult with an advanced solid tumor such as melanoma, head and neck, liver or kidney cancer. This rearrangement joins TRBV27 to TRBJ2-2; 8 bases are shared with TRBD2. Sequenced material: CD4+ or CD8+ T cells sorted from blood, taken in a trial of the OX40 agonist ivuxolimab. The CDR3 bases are TGTGCCAGCAGTCAAATAGCGGGAAGTGAGCTGTTTTTT. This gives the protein CASSQIAGSELFF.